This T cell receptor beta chain was recorded in a study of cytomegalovirus exposure and HLA in healthy donors. Study-level background: In a later analysis, it was reported that the 120 validation repertoires had been produced on the same platform as the 500 to 850 repertoires belonging to the first cohort. Regarding the study as a whole: Around 160 TCR beta chains were listed as cytomegalovirus-associated. First-cohort TCR clusters tended to co-occur in the roughly 130 validation repertoires, a later analysis found.

The donors were members of the validation cohort comprising over a hundred subjects, separate from the roughly 700-subject first cohort. Assay: immunoSEQ multiplex PCR; the TCRdb copy retains only in-frame clones and omits some. The repertoire holds about 140,000 clones, with roughly nine tenths as singletons. Remarks on this clone: No antigen is known for it.

The specimen was PBMCs. This receptor was obtained from a young man in good health and CMV-seronegative.

The CDR3 nucleotides read TGTGCCAGCAGCTTGGGGGGGCGAGGATACAATGAGCAGTTCTTC. Its protein is CASSLGGRGYNEQFF. V gene TRBV5-8 combines with J gene TRBJ2-1, with TRBD1 as a possible D gene (6 bases). The V end was cut by 0 bases, the J end by 4 bases, with 11 bases between. The germline gives CDR1 SGHTS, CDR2 YDEGEE. The CDR3 sequence is 15 residues long.